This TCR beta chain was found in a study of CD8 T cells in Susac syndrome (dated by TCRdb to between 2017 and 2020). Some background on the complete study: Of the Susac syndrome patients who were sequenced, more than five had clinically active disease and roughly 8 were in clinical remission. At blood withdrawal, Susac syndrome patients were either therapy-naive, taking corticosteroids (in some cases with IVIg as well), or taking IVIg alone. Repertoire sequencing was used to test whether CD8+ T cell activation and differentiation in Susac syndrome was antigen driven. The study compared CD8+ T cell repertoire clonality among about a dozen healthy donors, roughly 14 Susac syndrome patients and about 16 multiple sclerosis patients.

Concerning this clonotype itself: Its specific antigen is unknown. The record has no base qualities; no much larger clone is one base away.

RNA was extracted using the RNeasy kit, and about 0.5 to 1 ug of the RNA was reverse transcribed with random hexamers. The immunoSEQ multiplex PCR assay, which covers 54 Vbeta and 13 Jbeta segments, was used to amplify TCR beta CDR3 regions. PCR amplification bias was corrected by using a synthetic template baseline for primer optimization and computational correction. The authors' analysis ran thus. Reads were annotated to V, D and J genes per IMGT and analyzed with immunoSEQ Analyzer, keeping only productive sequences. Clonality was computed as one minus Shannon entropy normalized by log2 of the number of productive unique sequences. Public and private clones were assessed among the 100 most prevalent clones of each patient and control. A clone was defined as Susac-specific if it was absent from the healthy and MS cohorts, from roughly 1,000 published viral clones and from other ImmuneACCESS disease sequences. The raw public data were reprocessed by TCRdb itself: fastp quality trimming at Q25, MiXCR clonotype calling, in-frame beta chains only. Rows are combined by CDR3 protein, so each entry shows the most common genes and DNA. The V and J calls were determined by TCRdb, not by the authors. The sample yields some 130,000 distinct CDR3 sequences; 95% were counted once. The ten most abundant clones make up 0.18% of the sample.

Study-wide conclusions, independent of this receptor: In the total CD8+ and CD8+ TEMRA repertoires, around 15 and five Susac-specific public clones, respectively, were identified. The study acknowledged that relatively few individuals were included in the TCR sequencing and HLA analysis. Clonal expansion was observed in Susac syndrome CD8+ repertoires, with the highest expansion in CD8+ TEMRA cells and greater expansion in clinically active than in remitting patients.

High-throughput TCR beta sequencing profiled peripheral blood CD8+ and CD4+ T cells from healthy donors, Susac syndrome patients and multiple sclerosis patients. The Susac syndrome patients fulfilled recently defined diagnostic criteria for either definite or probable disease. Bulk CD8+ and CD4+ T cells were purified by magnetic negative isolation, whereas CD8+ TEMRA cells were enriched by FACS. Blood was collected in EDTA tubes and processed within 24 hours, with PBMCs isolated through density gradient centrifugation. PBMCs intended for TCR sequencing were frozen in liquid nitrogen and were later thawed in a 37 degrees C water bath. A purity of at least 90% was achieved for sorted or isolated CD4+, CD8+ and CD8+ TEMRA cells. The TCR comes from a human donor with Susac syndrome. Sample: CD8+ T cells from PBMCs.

The encoded CDR3 is CASSAAAGEAFF. The nucleotide sequence is TGCGCCAGCAGTGCAGCGGCGGGTGAAGCTTTCTTT. Recombination linked TRBV10-2 to TRBJ1-1; confidence is insufficient to name the D gene. V is pared back by 4 bases and J by 7 bases, with 10 bases lying between the germline termini. Per the germline V gene, WSHSY is the CDR1 and SAAADI is the CDR2. The CDR3 goes from the cysteine to the phenylalanine over 12 residues. Of the read, only the CDR3 DNA is kept; its 36 bases are in frame from base 1.